These 9 T cell receptor beta chains came from one sample sequenced in a study of cytomegalovirus exposure and HLA in healthy donors. Researchers ran the PCR with 60 Vbeta and 13 Jbeta primers. TCRdb's copy holds only in-frame clones and misses some; the assay was immunoSEQ multiplex PCR. The table includes nearly 200,000 clones, 87% detected once. Sequencing was done on a sample of PBMCs. The receptors were sampled from a man aged 30 to 45 in good health and CMV-seronegative.

V gene TRBV6-5 combines with J gene TRBJ2-3; TRBD2 matches 14 bases. Trimming at V came to 8 bases and at J to 5 bases, leaving 0 bases not matched to a gene. Looked up from germline, CDR1 is MNHEY and CDR2 is SVGAGI. The CDR3 length is 13 residues. The DNA for the CDR3 is TGTGCCAGCGGGACTAGCGGGAGAGATACGCAGTATTTT. The encoded protein is CASGTSGRDTQYF.

The table lists this clone with a count of one. V gene TRBV27 combines with J gene TRBJ2-6, with a tentative D call TRBD2 (5 bases). The CDR3 has 18 residues. Trimming stripped 6 bases from V and 4 bases from J, with 22 bases between. Germline-derived CDR1 and CDR2 are MNHEY and SMNVEV (reference sequence). The CDR3 bases are TGTGCCAGCAGCCCACGGGGAAGAACAGTACTCGGGGCCAACGTCCTGACTTTC. It encodes CASSPRGRTVLGANVLTF.

This clone appeared once. V is TRBV25-1 and J is TRBJ1-3; no clear D gene. V lost 5 bases and J lost 0, with 11 bases in between. CDR3 size: 15 residues. From germline, CDR1 is MGHDK and CDR2 SYGVNS. The DNA of the CDR3 is TGTGCCAGCAGTCAGGCAACAACCTCTGGAAACACCATATATTTT. It specifies CASSQATTSGNTIYF.

This clone was counted a single time. The germline gene is not matched at one end of the junction; a read error may be the cause. The V gene is TRBV2, the J gene TRBJ2-1; TRBD2 matches at 9 bases. There are 15 residues in the CDR3. Germline values: CDR1 SNHLY, CDR2 FYNNEI. CDR3 amino acids: CASREAGGSYNEQFF. In DNA form, the CDR3 reads TGTGCCAGCAGGGAAGCGGGGGGCTCCTACAATGAGCAGTTCTTC.

The chain joins TRBV6-5 to TRBJ1-5, with 8 positions matching TRBD1. This CDR3 is built from 14 residues. V lost 6 bases to trimming and J lost 7 bases; unmatched junction nucleotides: 8. Per the germline V gene, CDR1 is MNHEY and CDR2 is SVGAGI. CDR3 region: CASSPDRGGQPQHF. The CDR3 DNA follows: TGTGCCAGCAGCCCCGACAGGGGCGGACAGCCCCAGCATTTT.

The J gene is TRBJ2-5, the V gene TRBV11-2; 7 positions agree with TRBD1. The CDR3 consists of 15 residues. Trimming at V came to 5 bases and at J to 1 base, leaving 7 bases not matched to a gene. Germline CDR1 is SGHAT and CDR2 is FQNNGV. The CDR3 loop is CASSLRGQVQETQYF. The CDR3 bases are TGTGCCAGCAGCCTACGAGGACAGGTCCAAGAGACCCAGTACTTC.

The chain combines TRBV27 with TRBJ2-2; weak D call: TRBD1 (6 bases). V shed 5 bases and J shed 6 bases, with 13 bases lying between them. The CDR3 loop spans 14 amino acids. CDR1 and CDR2 (germline): MNHEY, SMNVEV (reference sequence). The CDR3 loop is CASSATGFPGELFF. CDR3 DNA sequence: TGTGCCAGCAGTGCAACAGGGTTCCCCGGGGAGCTGTTTTTT.

This clone was seen just once. The gene calls are TRBV14 and TRBJ1-6; 9 nucleotides match TRBD1. Germline CDR1 and CDR2: SGHDN and FVKESK. The CDR3 covers 16 residues. V gave up 0 bases and J gave up 7 bases; unmatched junction bases: 4. This CDR3 reads CASSQEKGTGNSPLHF. The CDR3 coding sequence is TGTGCCAGCAGCCAAGAAAAGGGGACAGGGAATTCACCCCTCCACTTT.

This clone was seen a single time. The J gene is TRBJ2-3, the V gene TRBV28; D possibly corresponds to TRBD2 (6 bases). CDR1 and CDR2 from the germline V gene are MDHEN and SYDVKM. Trimming stripped 8 bases from V and 4 bases from J, with 16 bases between. The CDR3 is made up of 14 amino acids. The CDR3 is CASPPPGGSDTQYF. The CDR3 DNA reads as TGTGCCAGCCCTCCCCCCGGGGGATCAGATACGCAGTATTTT.